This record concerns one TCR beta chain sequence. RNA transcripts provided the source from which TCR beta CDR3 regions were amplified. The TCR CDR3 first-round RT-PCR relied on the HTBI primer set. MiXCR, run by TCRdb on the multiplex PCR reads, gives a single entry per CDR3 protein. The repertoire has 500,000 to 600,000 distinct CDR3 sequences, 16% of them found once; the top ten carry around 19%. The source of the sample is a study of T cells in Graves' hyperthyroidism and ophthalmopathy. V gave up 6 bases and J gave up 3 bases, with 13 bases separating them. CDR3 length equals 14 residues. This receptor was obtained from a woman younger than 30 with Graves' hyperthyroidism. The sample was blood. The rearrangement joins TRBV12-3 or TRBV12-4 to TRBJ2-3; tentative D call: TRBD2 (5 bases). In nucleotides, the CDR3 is TGTGCCAGCAGCGTAGAAGAGGGAACAGATACGCAGTATTTT. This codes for CASSVEEGTDTQYF.